The 17 T cell receptor beta chains given below trace back to one sample, sequenced in a study of human T cells and chemical hapten exposure. TCRdb re-derived calls from the RACE reads in MiXCR, one entry per CDR3 protein. The sample lists approximately 180,000 distinct CDR3 sequences; under 35% were seen once. The time point here: pre-sensitization, week 0. Sample treatment: therapeutic diphenylcyclopropenone sensitization with weekly scalp DPC. The input for sequencing was whole blood, taken in connection with sensitization to the hapten diphenylcyclopropenone (DPC). Receptors were obtained from a woman in her 30s with alopecia areata. Some clones in this sample may be carry-over from other donors' samples.

This rearrangement joins TRBV7-2 to TRBJ2-2, with D possibly matching TRBD2 (6 bases). Germline V gives CDR1 SGHTA, CDR2 FQGNSA. Trimming took 4 bases from V and 5 from J, leaving 17 bases between them. The CDR3 is made up of 16 amino acids. CDR3 DNA sequence: TGTGCCAGCAGCTCGTCTTTGCGGGGATGGACCGGGGAGCTGTTTTTT. This gives the protein CASSSSLRGWTGELFF.

This chain links TRBV28 with TRBJ2-5; 8 bases match TRBD2. J was trimmed by 5 bases and V by 6 bases; bases with no gene match: 5. The CDR3 has 13 residues. CDR1 is MDHEN and CDR2 is SYDVKM in the germline V gene. CDR3 loop: CASSAGGPETQYF. The CDR3 bases are TGTGCCAGCAGCGCGGGAGGTCCTGAGACCCAGTACTTC.

The chain is built from TRBV28 and TRBJ1-1; no reliable D call. The length of the CDR3 is 12 residues. V was clipped by 2 bases and J by 8 bases, with 9 bases between them. Germline V gene sequence: CDR1 MDHEN, CDR2 SYDVKM. The CDR3 is CASSLGRPEAFF. For the CDR3, the DNA is TGTGCCAGCAGTTTAGGGCGGCCCGAAGCTTTCTTT.

The chain carries TRBV20-1 and TRBJ2-3; D ambiguous. Trimming pared 0 bases from V and 1 base from J, leaving 5 bases between. Germline values: CDR1 DFQATT, CDR2 SNEGSKA (reference sequence). The CDR3 covers 13 residues. The CDR3 sequence is CSARETGTDTQYF. The CDR3 DNA reads TGCAGTGCTAGAGAAACAGGCACAGATACGCAGTATTTT.

The rearrangement links TRBV3-1 to TRBJ2-7; 8 positions match TRBD1. This CDR3 has 16 amino acids. J was trimmed by 0 bases and V by 3 bases; bases with no gene match: 7. Germline V CDR1 and CDR2: LGHDT, YNNKEL (reference sequence). The CDR3: CASSQWGQESSYEQYF. The DNA for the CDR3 is TGTGCCAGCAGCCAGTGGGGACAGGAAAGCTCCTACGAGCAGTACTTC.

The chain carries TRBV3-1 and TRBJ2-7, with D hard to call. The germline gives CDR1 LGHDT, CDR2 YNNKEL (reference sequence). CDR3 size: 14 residues. Trimming removed 1 base at V and 0 bases at J, with 7 bases between. CDR3: CASSQVVHSYEQYF. The DNA of the CDR3 is TGTGCCAGCAGCCAAGTGGTCCACTCCTACGAGCAGTACTTC.

This clonotype was detected ten times or more. The rearrangement uses TRBV29-1 and TRBJ1-1; a possible D gene is TRBD1 (6 bases). The CDR3 totals 13 residues. CDR1 and CDR2 from the germline V gene are SQVTM and ANQGSEA. V gave up 6 bases and J gave up 0 bases, with 11 bases separating them. CDR3 DNA: TGCAGCGTCCGGACAGCGCTGAACACTGAAGCTTTCTTT. Protein product: CSVRTALNTEAFF.

This clonotype has ten or more counts. This chain joins TRBV28 and TRBJ1-5, with D possibly being TRBD1 (5 bases). CDR3 size: 14 residues. The V gene's germline CDR1 is MDHEN and CDR2 SYDVKM. Trimming took off 5 bases at V and 6 bases at J, with 14 bases between the two ends. The CDR3 DNA sequence: TGTGCCAGCAGTCCCCAGGGACTCCGTCAGCCCCAGCATTTT. Translation: CASSPQGLRQPQHF.

There are a few counts of this clonotype. Written as DNA, the CDR3 is TGCAGTGCTAGATCAGGACAGGGGAGGCAGTACTTC. Translating gives CSARSGQGRQYF. This rearrangement joins TRBV20-1 to TRBJ2-7; TRBD1 matches at 9 bases. V lost 2 bases to trimming and J lost 9 bases; unmatched junction nucleotides: 5. This CDR3 spans 12 amino acids. Germline lookup yields CDR1 DFQATT and CDR2 SNEGSKA (reference sequence).

This clonotype was counted a few times. V gene TRBV5-4 combines with J gene TRBJ2-3, with D hard to call. The CDR3 contains 16 residues. Germline loops: CDR1 SGHNT, CDR2 YYREEE (reference sequence). V was shortened by 4 bases and J by 0 bases, with 15 bases between the two germline ends. The CDR3 sequence is CASSKTQFFSTDTQYF. The CDR3 DNA follows: TGTGCCAGCAGCAAGACACAGTTTTTTAGCACAGATACGCAGTATTTT.

This clonotype was observed many times. The CDR3 DNA reads as TGTGCCAGCCAATTCCCAGGGGGGAAGAACACTGAAGCTTTCTTT. This gives the protein CASQFPGGKNTEAFF. V usage is TRBV2 and J usage is TRBJ1-1; 7 positions match TRBD1. This CDR3 has 15 amino acids. J gave up 1 base and V 8 bases, and 10 bases lay outside the gene matches. The V gene's germline CDR1 is SNHLY and CDR2 FYNNEI.

The chain employs TRBV13 and TRBJ2-1, with 12 nucleotides matching TRBD2. V was pared by 3 bases and J by 7 bases, with 7 bases of the junction left unmatched. The germline gives CDR1 PRHDT, CDR2 FYEKMQ (reference sequence). The CDR3 is 16 residues long. In DNA form, the CDR3 reads TGTGCCAGCAGCTTCCTAGCGGGGGGGCCGGGAAATGAGCAGTTCTTC. Its translation: CASSFLAGGPGNEQFF.

The genes are TRBV10-3 and TRBJ2-5, with 9 bases that match TRBD1. The CDR3 length is 18 residues. Germline V gene lookup returns CDR1 ENHRY and CDR2 SYGVKD. Trimming cost V 9 bases and J 5 bases; bases outside gene matches: 22. The CDR3: CAISPGQGFGARAETQYF. The CDR3 DNA is TGTGCCATTTCACCGGGACAGGGTTTTGGGGCACGCGCGGAGACCCAGTACTTC.

The V gene is TRBV5-6, the J gene TRBJ1-1, with D hard to call. The CDR3 totals 15 residues. CDR1 SGHDT and CDR2 YYEEEE come from the germline V gene. The V end was cut by 1 base, the J end by 1 base, with 11 bases between. The chain's CDR3 is CASSLRRVPNTEAFF. The DNA of the CDR3 is TGTGCCAGCAGCTTGAGGAGGGTACCGAACACTGAAGCTTTCTTT.

This chain connects TRBV29-1 to TRBJ1-1; tentatively, D is TRBD1 (6 bases). Germline V gene lookup returns CDR1 SQVTM and CDR2 ANQGSEA. The CDR3 sequence is 16 residues long. V dropped 4 bases and J dropped 1 base, with 19 bases sitting between them. In DNA, the CDR3 is TGCAGCGTTGGGGGAACGCGACAGGCGGGGAACACTGAAGCTTTCTTT. It is translated as CSVGGTRQAGNTEAFF.

V and J are TRBV29-1 and TRBJ2-6, with 11 nucleotides matching TRBD2. CDR3 length: 16 amino acids. CDR1 and CDR2 (germline): SQVTM, ANQGSEA. The V segment lost 4 bases and the J segment 0 bases; nucleotides outside the gene matches: 2. The CDR3 bases are TGCAGCGTTGGACTAGCGGGGTCCTCTGGGGCCAACGTCCTGACTTTC. It yields the protein CSVGLAGSSGANVLTF. The variable domain in full, with the rest retrieved from reference TRBV29-1 and TRBJ2-6, is SAVISQKPSRDICQRGTSLTIQCQVDSQVTMMFWYRQQPGQSLTLIATANQGSEATYESGFVIDKFPISRPNLTFSTLTVSNMSPEDSSIYLCSVGLAGSSGANVLTFGAGSRLTVL.

The V and J genes are TRBV12-3 or TRBV12-4 and TRBJ2-7; 7 positions agree with TRBD1. This CDR3 region has 14 residues. V lost 6 bases and J lost 0; bases outside the gene matches: 5. The CDR3 region is CASSPGTASYEQYF. The CDR3 nucleotides are TGTGCCAGCAGCCCTGGGACAGCCTCCTACGAGCAGTACTTC.